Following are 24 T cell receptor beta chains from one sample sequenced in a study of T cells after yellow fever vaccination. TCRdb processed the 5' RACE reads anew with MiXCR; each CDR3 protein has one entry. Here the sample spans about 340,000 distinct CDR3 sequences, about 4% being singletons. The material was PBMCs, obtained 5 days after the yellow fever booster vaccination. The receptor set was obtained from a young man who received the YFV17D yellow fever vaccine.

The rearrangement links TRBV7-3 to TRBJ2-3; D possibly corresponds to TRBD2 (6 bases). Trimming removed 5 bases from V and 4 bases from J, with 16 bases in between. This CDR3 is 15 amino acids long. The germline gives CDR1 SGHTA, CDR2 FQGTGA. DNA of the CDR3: TGTGCCAGCAGCCTGGGACTCGACGACGCAGATACGCAGTATTTT. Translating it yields CASSLGLDDADTQYF.

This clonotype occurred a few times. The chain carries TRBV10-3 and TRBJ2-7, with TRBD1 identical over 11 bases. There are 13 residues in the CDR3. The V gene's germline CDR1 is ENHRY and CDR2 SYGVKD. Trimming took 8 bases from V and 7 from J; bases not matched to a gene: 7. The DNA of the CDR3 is TGTGCCATCGGTGGGACAGGGGGTGAGGAGCAGTACGTC. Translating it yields CAIGGTGGEEQYV.

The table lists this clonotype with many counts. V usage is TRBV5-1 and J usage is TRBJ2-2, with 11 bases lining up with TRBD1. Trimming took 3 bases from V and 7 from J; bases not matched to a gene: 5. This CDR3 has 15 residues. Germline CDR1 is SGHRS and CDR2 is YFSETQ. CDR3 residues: CASSSDRGRVGELFF. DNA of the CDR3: TGCGCCAGCAGCTCGGACAGGGGGCGCGTCGGGGAGCTGTTTTTT.

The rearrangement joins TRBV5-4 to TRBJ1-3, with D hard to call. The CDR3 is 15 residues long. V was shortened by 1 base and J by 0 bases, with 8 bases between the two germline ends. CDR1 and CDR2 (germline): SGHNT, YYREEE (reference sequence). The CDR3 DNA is TGTGCCAGCAGCTTGACCGGATTCTCTGGAAACACCATATATTTT. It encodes CASSLTGFSGNTIYF.

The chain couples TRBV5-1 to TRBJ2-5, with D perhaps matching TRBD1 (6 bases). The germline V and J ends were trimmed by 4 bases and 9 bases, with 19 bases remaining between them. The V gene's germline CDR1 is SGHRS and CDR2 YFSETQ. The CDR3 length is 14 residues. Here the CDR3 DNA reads TGCGCCAGCAGCCGACCCAGGGGAGAGATGGCCCAGTACTTC. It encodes CASSRPRGEMAQYF.

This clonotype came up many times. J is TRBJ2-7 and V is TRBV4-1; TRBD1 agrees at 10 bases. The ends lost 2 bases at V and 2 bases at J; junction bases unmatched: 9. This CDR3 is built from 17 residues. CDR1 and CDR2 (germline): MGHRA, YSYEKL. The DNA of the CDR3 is TGCGCCAGCAGCCAAAAGGCCGGGACAGGGGAGACCTACGAGCAGTACGTC. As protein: CASSQKAGTGETYEQYV.

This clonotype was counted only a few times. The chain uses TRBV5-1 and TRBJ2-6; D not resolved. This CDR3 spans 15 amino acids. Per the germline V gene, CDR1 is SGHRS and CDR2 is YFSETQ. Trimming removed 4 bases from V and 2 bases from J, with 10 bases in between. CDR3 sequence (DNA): TGCGCCAGCAGCGATACGGGTCCTGGGGCCAACGTCCTGACTTTC. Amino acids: CASSDTGPGANVLTF.

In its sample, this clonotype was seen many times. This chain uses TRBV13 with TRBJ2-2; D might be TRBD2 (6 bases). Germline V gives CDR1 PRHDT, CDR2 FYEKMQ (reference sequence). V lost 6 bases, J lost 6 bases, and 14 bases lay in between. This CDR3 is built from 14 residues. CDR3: CASRDGGVAGELFF. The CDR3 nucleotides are TGTGCCAGCAGGGACGGAGGGGTAGCCGGGGAGCTGTTTTTT.

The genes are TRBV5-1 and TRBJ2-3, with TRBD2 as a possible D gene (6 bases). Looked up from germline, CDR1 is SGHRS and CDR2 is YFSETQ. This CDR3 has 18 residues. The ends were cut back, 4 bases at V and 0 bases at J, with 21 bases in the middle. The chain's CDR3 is CASSPEGTLGGSTDTQYF. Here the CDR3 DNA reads TGCGCCAGCAGCCCGGAAGGGACGCTGGGAGGTAGCACAGATACGCAGTATTTT.

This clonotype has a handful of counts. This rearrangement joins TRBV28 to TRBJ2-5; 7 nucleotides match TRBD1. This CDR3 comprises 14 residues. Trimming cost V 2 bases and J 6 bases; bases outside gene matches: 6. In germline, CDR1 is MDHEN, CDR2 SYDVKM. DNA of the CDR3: TGTGCCAGCAGTTTACCCACAGGGGTTAAGACCCAGTACTTC. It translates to CASSLPTGVKTQYF.

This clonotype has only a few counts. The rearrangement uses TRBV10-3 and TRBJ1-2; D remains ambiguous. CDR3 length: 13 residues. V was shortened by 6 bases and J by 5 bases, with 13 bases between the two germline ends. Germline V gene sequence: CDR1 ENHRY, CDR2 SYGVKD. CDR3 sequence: CAIRVTLPYGYTF. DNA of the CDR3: TGTGCCATCAGGGTGACTCTACCGTATGGCTACACCTTC.

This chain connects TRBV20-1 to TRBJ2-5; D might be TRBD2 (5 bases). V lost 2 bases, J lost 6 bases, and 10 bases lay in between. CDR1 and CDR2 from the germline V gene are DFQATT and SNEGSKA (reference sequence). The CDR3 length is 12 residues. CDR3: CSARPFGKTQYF. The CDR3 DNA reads TGCAGTGCTAGACCGTTCGGGAAGACCCAGTACTTC.

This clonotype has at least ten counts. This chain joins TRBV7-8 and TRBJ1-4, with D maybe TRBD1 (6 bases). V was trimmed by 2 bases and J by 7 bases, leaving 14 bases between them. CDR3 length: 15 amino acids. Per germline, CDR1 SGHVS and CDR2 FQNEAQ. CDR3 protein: CASSLFRGRGEKLFF. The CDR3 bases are TGTGCCAGCAGCTTATTCAGGGGCCGGGGTGAAAAACTGTTTTTT.

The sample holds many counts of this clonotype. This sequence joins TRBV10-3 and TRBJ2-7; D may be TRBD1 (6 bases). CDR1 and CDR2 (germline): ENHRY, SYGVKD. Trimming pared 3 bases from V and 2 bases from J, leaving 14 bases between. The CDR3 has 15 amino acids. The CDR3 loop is CAISDSTGTPYEQYF. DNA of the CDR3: TGTGCCATCAGTGATTCGACAGGCACGCCCTACGAGCAGTACTTC.

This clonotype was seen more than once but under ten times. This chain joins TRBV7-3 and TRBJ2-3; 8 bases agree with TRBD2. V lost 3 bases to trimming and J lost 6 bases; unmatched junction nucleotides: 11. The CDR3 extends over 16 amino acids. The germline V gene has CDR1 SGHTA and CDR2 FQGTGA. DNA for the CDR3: TGTGCCAGCAGCTTGGATACCGGGGGGGCGAGGGATACGCAGTATTTT. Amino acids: CASSLDTGGARDTQYF. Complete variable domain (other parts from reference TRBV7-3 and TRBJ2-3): GAGVSQTPSNKVTEKGKYVELRCDPISGHTALYWYRQSLGQGPEFLIYFQGTGAADDSGLPNDRFFAVRPEGSVSTLKIQRTERGDSAVYLCASSLDTGGARDTQYFGPGTRLTVL.

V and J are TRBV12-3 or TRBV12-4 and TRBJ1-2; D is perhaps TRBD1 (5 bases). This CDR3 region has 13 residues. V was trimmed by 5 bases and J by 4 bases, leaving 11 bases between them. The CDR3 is CASSGTRVYGYTF. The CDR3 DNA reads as TGTGCCAGCAGTGGGACCCGGGTCTATGGCTACACCTTC.

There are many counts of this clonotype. In DNA form, the CDR3 reads TGTGCCAGCAGTCCCCCTGAGGGGGTCTCCTACGAGCAGTACTTC. Its protein is CASSPPEGVSYEQYF. The chain joins TRBV2 to TRBJ2-7; TRBD1 is a possible D gene (6 bases). The CDR3 length is 15 residues. V lost 5 bases and J 0 bases, leaving 14 bases between the germline ends. The V gene's germline CDR1 is SNHLY and CDR2 FYNNEI.

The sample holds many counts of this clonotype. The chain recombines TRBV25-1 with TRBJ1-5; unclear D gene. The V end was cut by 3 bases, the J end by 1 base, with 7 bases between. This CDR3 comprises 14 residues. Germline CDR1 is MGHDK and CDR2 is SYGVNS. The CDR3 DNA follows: TGTGCCAGCAGTGAGAAAATCAGCAATCAGCCCCAGCATTTT. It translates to CASSEKISNQPQHF.

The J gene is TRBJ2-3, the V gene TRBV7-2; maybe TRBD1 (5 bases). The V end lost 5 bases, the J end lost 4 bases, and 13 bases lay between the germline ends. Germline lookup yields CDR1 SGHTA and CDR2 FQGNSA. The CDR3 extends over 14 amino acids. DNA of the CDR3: TGTGCCAGCAGCCAGGGAACGGGCCCAGATACGCAGTATTTT. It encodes CASSQGTGPDTQYF.

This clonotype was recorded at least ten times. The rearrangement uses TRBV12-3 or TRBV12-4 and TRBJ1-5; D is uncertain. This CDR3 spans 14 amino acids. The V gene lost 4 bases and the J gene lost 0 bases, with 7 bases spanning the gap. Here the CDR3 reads CASSSSASNQPQHF. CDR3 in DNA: TGTGCCAGCAGTTCGTCGGCTAGCAATCAGCCCCAGCATTTT.

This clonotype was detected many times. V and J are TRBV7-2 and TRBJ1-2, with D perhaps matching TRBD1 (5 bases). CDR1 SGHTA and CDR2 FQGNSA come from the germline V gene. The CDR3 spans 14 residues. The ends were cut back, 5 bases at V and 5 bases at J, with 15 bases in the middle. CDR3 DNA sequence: TGTGCCAGCAGCCCTGGGAGGGGAGGGTATGGCTACACCTTC. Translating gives CASSPGRGGYGYTF. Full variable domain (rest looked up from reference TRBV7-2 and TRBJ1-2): GAGVSQSPSNKVTEKGKDVELRCDPISGHTALYWYRQSLGQGLEFLIYFQGNSAPDKSGLPSDRFSAERTGGSVSTLTIQRTQQEDSAVYLCASSPGRGGYGYTFGSGTRLTVV.

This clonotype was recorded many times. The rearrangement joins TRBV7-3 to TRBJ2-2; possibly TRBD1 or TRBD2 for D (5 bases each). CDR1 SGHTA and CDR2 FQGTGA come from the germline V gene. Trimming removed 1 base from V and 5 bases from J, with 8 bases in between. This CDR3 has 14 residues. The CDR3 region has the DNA TGTGCCAGCAGCTTAAATGGGGGAACCGGGGAGCTGTTTTTT. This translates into CASSLNGGTGELFF.

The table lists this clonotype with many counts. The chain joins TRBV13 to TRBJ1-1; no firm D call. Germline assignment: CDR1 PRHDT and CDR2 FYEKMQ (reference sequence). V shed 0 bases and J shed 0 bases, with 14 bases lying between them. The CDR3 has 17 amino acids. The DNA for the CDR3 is TGTGCCAGCAGCTTAGGCCTGAGACGCGAGATGAACACTGAAGCTTTCTTT. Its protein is CASSLGLRREMNTEAFF.

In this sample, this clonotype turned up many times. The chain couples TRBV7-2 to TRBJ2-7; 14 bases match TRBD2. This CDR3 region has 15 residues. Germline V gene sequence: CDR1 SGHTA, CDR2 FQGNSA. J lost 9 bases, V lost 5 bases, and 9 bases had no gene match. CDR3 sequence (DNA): TGTGCCAGCAGCCCGGGACTAGCGGGGGTTCAGCGGCAGTACTTC. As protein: CASSPGLAGVQRQYF.